This T cell receptor (beta chain) was identified during a study of CD8 T cells in Susac syndrome. Across the study: When blood was drawn, the patients with Susac syndrome were therapy-naive, on corticosteroids, or on intravenous immunoglobulin alone.

This clonotype was observed once. With random hexamers, reverse transcription was performed on about 0.45 to 1 ug of RNA. The TCR beta CDR3 was amplified by immunoSEQ multiplex PCR across 54 Vbeta, 13 Jbeta. TCRdb itself ran the immunoSEQ multiplex PCR reads through MiXCR, one entry per CDR3 protein. The data hold 150,000 to 190,000 distinct CDR3 sequences, with around 96% observed a single time. Specimen: CD4+ T cells from PBMCs. The receptor was derived from a human donor with Susac syndrome.

For the CDR3, the DNA is TGTGCCAGCACCACTTCAGGGGGCAATCAGCCCCAGCATTTT. As protein: CASTTSGGNQPQHF. The chain has TRBV7-2 and TRBJ1-5; possibly TRBD1 for D (6 bases). The CDR3 runs to 14 residues. CDR1 and CDR2 (germline): SGHTA, FQGNSA. Trimming stripped 7 bases from V and 2 bases from J, with 12 bases between. The whole variable domain, filled in from reference TRBV7-2 and TRBJ1-5, reads GAGVSQSPSNKVTEKGKDVELRCDPISGHTALYWYRQSLGQGLEFLIYFQGNSAPDKSGLPSDRFSAERTGGSVSTLTIQRTQQEDSAVYLCASTTSGGNQPQHFGDGTRLSIL.